This paragraph reports one T cell receptor beta chain. The entry originates in a study of blood T cell repertoires in COVID-19. Cohorts were assigned according to the clinical history that participants reported. Donors of Cohort 3 who recovered were those that had two negative PCRs, clearance, or symptom resolution. V shed 0 bases, J shed 9 bases, and the junction held 3 bases outside the gene matches. CDR1 ENHRY and CDR2 SYGVKD come from the germline V gene. The CDR3 contains 15 residues. In the authors' methods: Reference gene primer amplification in the assay estimated nucleated cell counts. Here immunoSEQ multiplex PCR was the method, and the copy in TCRdb shows in-frame clones only, minus some. Clonal size and the V and J genes are those of that table, whereas D and trimming came from the DNA. This sample yields about 130,000 clones, of which over 80% are seen a single time; about 20% belongs to the top ten.

Sequencing was done on a sample of PBMCs or T cells enriched from blood (not recorded which). This chain connects TRBV10-3 to TRBJ2-1; 12 bases are shared with TRBD1. The TCR sequence derives from a man aged 30 to 45 who had recovered from COVID-19. The CDR3 region is CAISESGQGAAEQFF. Written as DNA, the CDR3 is TGTGCCATCAGTGAGTCGGGACAGGGGGCGGCTGAGCAGTTCTTC.